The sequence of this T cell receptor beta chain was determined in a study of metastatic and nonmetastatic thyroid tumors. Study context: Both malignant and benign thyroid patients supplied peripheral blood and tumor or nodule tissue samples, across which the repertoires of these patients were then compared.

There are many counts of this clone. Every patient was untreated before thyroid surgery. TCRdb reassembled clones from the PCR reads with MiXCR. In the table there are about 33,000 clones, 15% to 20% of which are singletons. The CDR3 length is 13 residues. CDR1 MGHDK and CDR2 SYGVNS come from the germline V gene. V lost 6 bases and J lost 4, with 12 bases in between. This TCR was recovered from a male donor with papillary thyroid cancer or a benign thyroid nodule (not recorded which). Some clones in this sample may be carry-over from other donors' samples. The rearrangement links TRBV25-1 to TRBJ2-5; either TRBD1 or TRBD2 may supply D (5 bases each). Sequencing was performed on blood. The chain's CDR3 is CASRPRGRETQYF. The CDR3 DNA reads TGTGCCAGCAGGCCGAGGGGAAGAGAGACCCAGTACTTC.